One and the same sample provided the 18 T cell receptor beta chains below, sequenced in a study of T-cell reconstitution after alpha-beta-depleted transplantation in children. Researchers prepared the TCRbeta library using unique molecular identifiers, the study reports. MiXCR was run by TCRdb on the PCR reads, yielding one entry per CDR3 protein. This table has about 440,000 distinct CDR3 sequences, approximately 41% appearing once. The sequencing here drew on PBMCs, taken before TCRalphabeta/CD19-depleted stem cell transplant. Source of these receptors: a girl aged 2-10 years with aplastic anemia, due to receive a stem cell transplant.

This clonotype was recorded at least ten times. The CDR3 DNA reads as TGTGCCAGCTCATCAGGGTGGGGAAACACCATATATTTT. It encodes CASSSGWGNTIYF. The genes are TRBV12-3 or TRBV12-4 and TRBJ1-3; D might be TRBD1 (5 bases). The V end was cut by 8 bases, the J end by 4 bases, with 12 bases between. The CDR3 has 13 amino acids.

The chain couples TRBV27 to TRBJ2-7; 7 positions match TRBD1. CDR3 size: 15 residues. The germline CDR1 and CDR2 sequences are MNHEY and SMNVEV (reference sequence). Trimming at V came to 5 bases and at J to 2 bases, leaving 9 bases not matched to a gene. CDR3 sequence reads: CASSTRDSETYEQYF. CDR3 nucleotide sequence: TGTGCCAGCAGTACCCGGGACAGCGAGACCTACGAGCAGTACTTC.

This sequence joins TRBV7-9 and TRBJ2-3, with TRBD2 identical over 9 bases. Per germline, CDR1 SEHNR and CDR2 FQNEAQ (reference sequence). This CDR3 has 16 amino acids. V shed 6 bases and J 3 bases; nucleotides not matched to a gene: 10. The CDR3 loop reads CASSNLAGDFTDTQYF. The DNA of the CDR3 is TGTGCCAGCAGTAACTTAGCGGGAGATTTTACAGATACGCAGTATTTT. The full variable domain, its missing parts supplied by reference TRBV7-9 and TRBJ2-3, is DTGVSQNPRHKITKRGQNVTFRCDPISEHNRLYWYRQTLGQGPEFLTYFQNEAQLEKSRLLSDRFSAERPKGSFSTLEIQRTEQGDSAMYLCASSNLAGDFTDTQYFGPGTRLTVL.

CDR3 protein: CASSSDDGVYEQYF. CDR3 DNA: TGTGCCAGCAGTTCCGACGACGGCGTCTACGAGCAGTACTTC. The J gene is TRBJ2-7, the V gene TRBV5-5; no firm D call. The CDR3 runs 14 residues. CDR1 SGHKS and CDR2 YYEKEE come from the germline V gene (reference sequence). V lost 5 bases to trimming and J lost 3 bases, with 15 bases between them. Filled out from reference TRBV5-5 and TRBJ2-7, the complete variable domain reads DAGVTQSPTHLIKTRGQQVTLRCSPISGHKSVSWYQQVLGQGPQFIFQYYEKEERGRGNFPDRFSARQFPNYSSELNVNALLLGDSALYLCASSSDDGVYEQYFGPGTRLTVT.

There are many counts of this clonotype. The V and J genes are TRBV12-3 or TRBV12-4 and TRBJ1-1; D is perhaps TRBD1 (5 bases). The CDR3 contains 13 residues. Trimming shortened V by 5 bases and J by 2 bases, and 9 bases separated the two germline ends. The CDR3 reads CASSQQANTEAFF. DNA for the CDR3: TGTGCCAGCAGTCAACAGGCTAACACTGAAGCTTTCTTT.

This clonotype appeared a few times. V and J are TRBV29-1 and TRBJ2-1; TRBD2 is a possible D gene (8 bases). Germline CDR1 reads SQVTM; CDR2 reads ANQGSEA. This CDR3 region has 19 residues. V was clipped by 3 bases and J by 0 bases, with 24 bases between them. CDR3 nucleotide sequence: TGCAGCGTTGAGGTGACAGGGAGCGGGAGCTACAGCTCCTACAATGAGCAGTTCTTC. Protein sequence: CSVEVTGSGSYSSYNEQFF.

This clonotype was found many times. This rearrangement joins TRBV3-1 to TRBJ2-7, with 8 nucleotides matching TRBD2. This CDR3 has 15 amino acids. The V segment lost 0 bases and the J segment 6 bases; nucleotides outside the gene matches: 7. Germline loops: CDR1 LGHDT, CDR2 YNNKEL (reference sequence). The CDR3 region is CASSQDSSGKSEQYF. The CDR3, as DNA: TGTGCCAGCAGCCAAGATAGTAGCGGGAAGAGCGAGCAGTACTTC.

This clonotype was seen only once. CDR3 sequence: CSARVGNEQFF. CDR3 DNA: TGCAGTGCTAGAGTCGGAAACGAGCAGTTCTTC. This chain joins TRBV20-1 and TRBJ2-1; unclear D gene. CDR1 is DFQATT, CDR2 SNEGSKA, per germline (reference sequence). This CDR3 spans 11 amino acids. Trimming took 1 base from V and 10 from J, leaving 8 bases between them.

The rearrangement uses TRBV13 and TRBJ2-7, with no clear D. The CDR3 has 15 residues. Deletions cut 1 base from V and 0 bases from J, with 10 bases between. In germline, CDR1 is PRHDT, CDR2 FYEKMQ (reference sequence). CDR3 sequence: CASSLESGLSYEQYF. The CDR3 nucleotides read TGTGCCAGCAGCTTAGAATCCGGCCTCTCCTACGAGCAGTACTTC.

This clonotype was recorded many times. V gene TRBV5-1 combines with J gene TRBJ2-7; D gene uncertain. The V and J ends lost 5 bases and 0 bases respectively, with 9 bases between them. Germline V gene data show CDR1 as SGHRS and CDR2 as YFSETQ. The CDR3 has 13 amino acids. In DNA, the CDR3 is TGCGCCAGCAGTTTCAGGAACTCCTACGAGCAGTACTTC. Its translation: CASSFRNSYEQYF.

Only a few counts were recorded for this clonotype. The chain uses TRBV20-1 and TRBJ1-5; D not resolved. Trimming shortened V by 4 bases and J by 2 bases, and 9 bases separated the two germline ends. The CDR3 runs to 13 residues. The germline gives CDR1 DFQATT, CDR2 SNEGSKA (reference sequence). The CDR3 loop is CSATGRGNQPQHF. CDR3 bases: TGCAGTGCTACCGGACGGGGCAATCAGCCCCAGCATTTT.

This clonotype has a count of ten or more. The rearrangement uses TRBV10-3 and TRBJ2-7; 11 bases align to TRBD2. Germline lookup yields CDR1 ENHRY and CDR2 SYGVKD. The V segment lost 3 bases and the J segment 2 bases; nucleotides outside the gene matches: 6. The CDR3 is 16 amino acids. The CDR3 protein is CAISDTTSGSPYEQYF. The DNA for the CDR3 is TGTGCCATCAGTGACACAACTAGCGGGAGCCCCTACGAGCAGTACTTC.

This sequence joins TRBV20-1 and TRBJ2-3, with TRBD1 matching 10 bases. Germline CDR1 DFQATT, CDR2 SNEGSKA (reference sequence). This CDR3 comprises 15 residues. The V segment lost 4 bases and the J segment 2 bases; nucleotides outside the gene matches: 6. The CDR3 loop is CSAIDRGRPTDTQYF. CDR3 nucleotide sequence: TGCAGTGCTATCGACAGGGGGCGCCCCACAGATACGCAGTATTTT.

The chain couples TRBV5-1 to TRBJ1-6; D is perhaps TRBD1 (6 bases). CDR1 SGHRS and CDR2 YFSETQ come from the germline V gene. The CDR3 extends over 15 amino acids. V was shortened by 0 bases and J by 9 bases, with 13 bases between the two germline ends. CDR3 DNA: TGCGCCAGCAGCTTGGATTACAGGGTTCTTTCACCCCTCCACTTT. Residues: CASSLDYRVLSPLHF.

This clonotype was observed many times. The chain carries TRBV20-1 and TRBJ2-7, with D possibly being TRBD2 (5 bases). CDR3 length equals 12 residues. The V end was cut by 3 bases, the J end by 5 bases, with 11 bases between. CDR1 and CDR2 from the germline V gene are DFQATT and SNEGSKA (reference sequence). This CDR3 reads CSARLAPNEQYF. The DNA of the CDR3 is TGCAGTGCTAGGCTAGCCCCAAACGAGCAGTACTTC.

The table lists this clonotype with a count of one. The junction departs from the called germline gene at one end, perhaps through a read error. The chain uses TRBV20-1 and TRBJ2-3; 10 positions agree with TRBD2. This CDR3 has 15 residues. Germline CDR1 and CDR2: DFQATT and SNEGSKA (reference sequence). CDR3 sequence reads: CNASPSGGRTDTQYF. CDR3 nucleotide sequence: TGCAATGCTAGCCCTAGCGGGGGTCGCACAGATACGCAGTATTTT.

The V gene is TRBV7-2, the J gene TRBJ2-7; D remains unclear. CDR3 length equals 16 residues. Trimming took off 5 bases at V and 2 bases at J, with 19 bases between the two ends. Germline lookup yields CDR1 SGHTA and CDR2 FQGNSA. CDR3 DNA: TGTGCCAGCAGCCCCCGACTTGCGGTGGCTCCCTACGAGCAGTACTTC. Translation gives CASSPRLAVAPYEQYF.

The V call is TRBV15, the J call TRBJ2-7; TRBD2 is a possible D gene (6 bases). With 1 base removed from V and 0 bases from J, the gap between germline ends came to 10 bases. This CDR3 is built from 15 residues. In germline, CDR1 is LNHNV, CDR2 YYDKDF (reference sequence). CDR3 sequence: CATSRGNSGSYEQYF. In nucleotides, the CDR3 is TGTGCCACCAGCAGAGGCAATAGCGGCTCCTACGAGCAGTACTTC.